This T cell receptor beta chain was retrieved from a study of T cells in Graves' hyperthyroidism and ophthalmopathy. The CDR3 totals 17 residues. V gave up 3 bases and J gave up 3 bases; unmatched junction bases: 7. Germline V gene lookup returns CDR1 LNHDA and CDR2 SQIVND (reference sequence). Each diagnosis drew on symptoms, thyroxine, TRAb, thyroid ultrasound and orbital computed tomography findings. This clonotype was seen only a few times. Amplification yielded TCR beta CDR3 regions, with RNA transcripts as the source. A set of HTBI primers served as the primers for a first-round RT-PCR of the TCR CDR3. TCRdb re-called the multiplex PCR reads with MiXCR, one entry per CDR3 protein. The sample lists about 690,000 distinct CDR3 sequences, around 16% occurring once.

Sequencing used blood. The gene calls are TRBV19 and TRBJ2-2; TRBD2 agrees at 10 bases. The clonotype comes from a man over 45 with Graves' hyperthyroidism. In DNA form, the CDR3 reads TGTGCCAGTAGTATGAGCGGGAGGGCCGGGGACACCGGGGAGCTGTTTTTT. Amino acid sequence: CASSMSGRAGDTGELFF.